This TCR beta chain was obtained from a study of T cell responses to AZD1222 COVID-19 vaccine. Findings and limits, study-wide: Nearly half of the spike-specific TCRs reportedly recognize variant regions that carry no mutations. Donors, mostly white British, included more females; clonal diversity was possibly underestimated.

Per germline, CDR1 MNHNY and CDR2 SVGAGI (reference sequence). CDR3 length: 13 residues. Trimming left V 6 bases short and J 4 bases short, with 12 bases between. The repertoire was sequenced with immunoSEQ multiplex PCR; TCRdb's copy has only in-frame clones and lacks some. This sample has about 160,000 clones, with more than 70% found just once. For this clone: Its antigen is unknown.

This sequence was found in an adult in good health. This sequence joins TRBV6-6 and TRBJ1-2, with D hard to call. The source material was peripheral blood, sampled on day 0 of AZD1222 vaccination. The CDR3 sequence: CASSGPDFYGYTF. The CDR3 nucleotides are TGTGCCAGCAGCGGTCCCGACTTCTATGGCTACACCTTC.